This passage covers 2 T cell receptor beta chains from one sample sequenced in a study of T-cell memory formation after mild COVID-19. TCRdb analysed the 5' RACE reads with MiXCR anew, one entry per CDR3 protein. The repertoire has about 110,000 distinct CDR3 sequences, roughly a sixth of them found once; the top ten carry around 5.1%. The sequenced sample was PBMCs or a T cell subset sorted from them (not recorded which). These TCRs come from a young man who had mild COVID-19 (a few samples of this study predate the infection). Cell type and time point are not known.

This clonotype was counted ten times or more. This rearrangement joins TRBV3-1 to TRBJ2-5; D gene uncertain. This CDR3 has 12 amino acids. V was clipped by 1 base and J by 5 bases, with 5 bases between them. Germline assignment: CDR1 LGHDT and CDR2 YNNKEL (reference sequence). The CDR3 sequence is CASSQVRETQYF. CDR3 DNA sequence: TGTGCCAGCAGCCAAGTCAGGGAGACCCAGTACTTC.

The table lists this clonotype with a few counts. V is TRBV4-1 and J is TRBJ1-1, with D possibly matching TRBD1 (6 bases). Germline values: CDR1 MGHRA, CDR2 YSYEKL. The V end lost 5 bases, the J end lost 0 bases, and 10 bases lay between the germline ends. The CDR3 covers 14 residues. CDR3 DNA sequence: TGCGCCAGCAGCTGGGGACAACTGAACACTGAAGCTTTCTTT. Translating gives CASSWGQLNTEAFF.